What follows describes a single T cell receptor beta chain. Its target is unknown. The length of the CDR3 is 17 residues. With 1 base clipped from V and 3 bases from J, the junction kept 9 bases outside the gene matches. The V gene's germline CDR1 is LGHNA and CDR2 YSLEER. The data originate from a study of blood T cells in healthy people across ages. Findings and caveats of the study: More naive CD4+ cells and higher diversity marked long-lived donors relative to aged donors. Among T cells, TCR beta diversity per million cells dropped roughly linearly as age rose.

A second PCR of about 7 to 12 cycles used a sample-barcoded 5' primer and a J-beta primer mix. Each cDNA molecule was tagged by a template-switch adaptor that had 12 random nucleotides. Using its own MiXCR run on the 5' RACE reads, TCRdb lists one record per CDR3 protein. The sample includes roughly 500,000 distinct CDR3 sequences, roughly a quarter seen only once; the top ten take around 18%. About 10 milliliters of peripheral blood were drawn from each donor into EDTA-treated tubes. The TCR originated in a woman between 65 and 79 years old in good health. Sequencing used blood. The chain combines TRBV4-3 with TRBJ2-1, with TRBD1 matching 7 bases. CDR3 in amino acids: CASSQGARTGGYNEQFF. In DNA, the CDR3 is TGCGCCAGCAGCCAAGGAGCCCGGACAGGAGGCTACAATGAGCAGTTCTTC.